One sample yielded the 29 T cell receptor beta chains listed below, sequenced in a study of post-analysis software for immune sequencing data. No antigen has been assigned to these receptors. Prepared libraries of TCR beta cDNA carried unique molecular identifiers. Each CDR3 protein gets one entry after TCRdb re-called the PCR reads with MiXCR. The sample comprises hundreds of thousands of distinct CDR3 sequences, 55% to 60% of which are singletons, and 11% rests with the top ten. Overall study findings and caveats: Controls showed lower frequencies than patients for several TRBV segments, and TRBV5-6, TRBV5-1 and TRBV20-1 were among these.

Sequenced material: blood. The receptors here all came from a girl aged 2 to 9 with multiple sclerosis.

As regards this clonotype: Compared with germline, one end of the junction differs, possibly owing to a read error. The chain couples TRBV10-3 to TRBJ2-3, with D perhaps TRBD1 (6 bases). There are 13 residues in the CDR3. Germline V CDR1 and CDR2: ENHRY, SYGVKD. The CDR3 is CAISESGGDTRYF. CDR3 sequence (DNA): TGTGCCATCAGTGAGTCAGGGGGAGATACGCGGTATTTT.

V gene TRBV6-5 combines with J gene TRBJ2-7; 10 nucleotides line up with TRBD1. The CDR3 consists of 14 residues. Germline lookup yields CDR1 MNHEY and CDR2 SVGAGI. V lost 0 bases and J lost 6; bases outside the gene matches: 2. CDR3 nucleotides: TGTGCCAGCAGTTACTCCGGGACAGGGGTCGAGCAGTACTTC. Translated, it gives CASSYSGTGVEQYF.

The chain uses TRBV5-1 and TRBJ2-3, with 8 bases that match TRBD2. After removal of 4 bases from V and 0 bases from J, the junction contained 13 bases not matched to a gene. The CDR3 length is 18 residues. Germline CDR1 reads SGHRS; CDR2 reads YFSETQ. The CDR3 DNA reads TGCGCCAGCAGCGTGGGACTAGTGGGAGGAACTAGCACAGATACGCAGTATTTT. This codes for CASSVGLVGGTSTDTQYF.

V is TRBV20-1 and J is TRBJ2-5; 8 bases match TRBD1. The CDR3 loop spans 15 amino acids. With V trimmed by 6 bases and J by 4 bases, 13 bases remained unmatched. CDR1 is DFQATT, CDR2 SNEGSKA, per germline (reference sequence). DNA for the CDR3: TGCAGTGCCGCGCCCCCCCAGGGGGCGGGAGAGACCCAGTACTTC. It specifies CSAAPPQGAGETQYF.

Points on this clonotype: At one boundary the junction diverges from the germline segment, which might be a read error. The CDR3 protein is CTSSRRTSGNNEQFF. CDR3 sequence (DNA): TGTACCAGCAGCCGTCGGACTAGCGGGAACAATGAGCAGTTCTTC. The rearrangement joins TRBV6-6 to TRBJ2-1, with TRBD2 identical over 12 bases. Germline assignment: CDR1 MNHNY and CDR2 SVGAGI (reference sequence). There are 15 residues in the CDR3.

For the CDR3, the DNA is TGCAGTGCCACCCGAGTGGGGGTGAGCACAGATACGCAGTATTTT. Its translation is CSATRVGVSTDTQYF. V usage is TRBV20-1 and J usage is TRBJ2-3; D may be TRBD1 or TRBD2 (5 bases each). V lost 6 bases to trimming and J lost 0 bases, with 16 bases between them. This CDR3 spans 15 amino acids. CDR1 is DFQATT, CDR2 SNEGSKA, per germline (reference sequence).

The chain carries TRBV29-1 and TRBJ2-3, with a weak D call TRBD2 (5 bases). Germline V gene sequence: CDR1 SQVTM, CDR2 ANQGSEA. The CDR3 is 13 amino acids. V was shortened by 7 bases and J by 1 base, with 12 bases between the two germline ends. The CDR3: CSGTRRRTDTQYF. For the CDR3, the DNA is TGCAGCGGGACCAGGAGGCGCACAGATACGCAGTATTTT.

This chain uses TRBV29-1 with TRBJ2-1, with D tentatively TRBD2 (5 bases). Per the germline V gene, CDR1 is SQVTM and CDR2 is ANQGSEA. CDR3 size: 13 residues. The V end was cut by 2 bases, the J end by 6 bases, with 11 bases between. In DNA form, the CDR3 reads TGCAGCGTTGAAACCCAAGAGGGCAATGAGCAGTTCTTC. It codes for CSVETQEGNEQFF.

This chain connects TRBV5-1 to TRBJ2-3; D call uncertain. The CDR3 has 15 amino acids. CDR1 is SGHRS and CDR2 is YFSETQ in the germline V gene. Trimming removed 3 bases from V and 0 bases from J, with 11 bases in between. The CDR3 region has the DNA TGCGCCAGCAGCTCCCGAACGGCTAGCACAGATACGCAGTATTTT. The encoded protein is CASSSRTASTDTQYF.

This clonotype was seen only a few times. This chain joins TRBV9 and TRBJ2-1, with 7 bases that match TRBD2. The junction had 2 bases not matched to a gene; V was cut back by 3 bases and J by 2 bases. Germline V CDR1 and CDR2: SGDLS, YYNGEE. The CDR3 extends over 14 amino acids. The DNA for the CDR3 is TGTGCCAGCAGCGCCGGACTAGCCTACAATGAGCAGTTCTTC. This sequence encodes CASSAGLAYNEQFF.

V is TRBV5-1 and J is TRBJ2-1, with 8 bases fitting TRBD1. The CDR3 extends over 16 amino acids. With 5 bases clipped from V and 4 bases from J, the junction kept 11 bases outside the gene matches. The V gene's germline CDR1 is SGHRS and CDR2 YFSETQ. CDR3 loop: CASRPPTGTGYNEQFF. The CDR3 region has the DNA TGCGCCAGCAGGCCACCCACCGGGACAGGATACAATGAGCAGTTCTTC.

The V gene is TRBV20-1, the J gene TRBJ2-5; D uncertain. The CDR3 length is 11 residues. V was cut by 5 bases and J by 5 bases, with 9 bases left in between. CDR1 and CDR2 (germline): DFQATT, SNEGSKA (reference sequence). The CDR3 nucleotides read TGCAGTGCTCGCCCGGAGGAGACCCAGTACTTC. It specifies CSARPEETQYF.

This clonotype was seen more than once but under ten times. The CDR3 loop reads CSVDRTDSEQFF. CDR3 coding DNA: TGCAGCGTTGACCGGACAGACTCCGAGCAGTTCTTC. The chain recombines TRBV29-1 with TRBJ2-1; possible D gene TRBD1, 6 bases. CDR3 size: 12 residues. The germline CDR1 and CDR2 sequences are SQVTM and ANQGSEA. Trimming removed 3 bases at V and 10 bases at J, with 13 bases between.

The J gene is TRBJ2-7, the V gene TRBV7-4, with a weak D call TRBD2 (6 bases). The V end was cut by 1 base, the J end by 3 bases, with 16 bases between. Germline V CDR1 and CDR2: SGHVT, SQSDAQ. CDR3 size: 16 residues. This CDR3 reads CASSLVGAGRDYEQYF. Here the CDR3 DNA reads TGTGCCAGCAGCTTAGTGGGCGCGGGACGGGACTACGAGCAGTACTTC.

This clonotype was found a few times. The V call is TRBV15, the J call TRBJ2-5; no clear D gene. V was pared by 1 base and J by 2 bases, with 5 bases between. Germline CDR1 LNHNV, CDR2 YYDKDF (reference sequence). The CDR3 has 13 amino acids. CDR3 sequence (DNA): TGTGCCACCAGCAGAGGGATGCAAGAGACCCAGTACTTC. Protein sequence: CATSRGMQETQYF.

The genes are TRBV20-1 and TRBJ1-1; TRBD1 is a possible D gene (5 bases). V was clipped by 5 bases and J by 2 bases, with 12 bases between them. Germline CDR1 DFQATT, CDR2 SNEGSKA (reference sequence). The CDR3 is made up of 13 amino acids. CDR3 sequence: CSAPKQGNTEAFF. CDR3 sequence (DNA): TGCAGTGCTCCCAAGCAGGGTAACACTGAAGCTTTCTTT.

The CDR3 spells CAWISGQPPGAFF. CDR3 nucleotide sequence: TGTGCCTGGATTTCGGGACAGCCCCCGGGAGCTTTCTTT. The chain carries TRBV30 and TRBJ1-1; TRBD1 matches at 7 bases. The CDR3 loop spans 13 amino acids. V lost 4 bases to trimming and J lost 10 bases; unmatched junction nucleotides: 12. Germline lookup yields CDR1 GTSNPN and CDR2 SVGIG (reference sequence).

The chain combines TRBV6-2 or TRBV6-3 with TRBJ2-4; D uncertain. The DNA end is a closer match to TRBJ2-7, so the J assignment may be wrong. The CDR3 extends over 16 amino acids. From germline, CDR1 is MNHEY and CDR2 SVGEGT. The CDR3 loop is CASSYSKKYGYYEQYF. The CDR3 DNA reads as TGTGCCAGCAGTTACTCGAAAAAGTATGGCTATTACGAGCAGTACTTC.

This chain joins TRBV29-1 and TRBJ2-1; D is possibly TRBD1 (6 bases). Trimming left V 3 bases short and J 0 bases short, with 9 bases between. Germline assignment: CDR1 SQVTM and CDR2 ANQGSEA. The CDR3 extends over 14 amino acids. In nucleotides, the CDR3 is TGCAGCGTTGATTTGGGGGCCTCCTACAATGAGCAGTTCTTC. This translates into CSVDLGASYNEQFF.

This clonotype was recorded only once. The chain employs TRBV7-9 and TRBJ2-1, with unresolved D. Germline loops: CDR1 SEHNR, CDR2 FQNEAQ (reference sequence). The CDR3 totals 13 residues. V dropped 5 bases and J dropped 8 bases, with 13 bases sitting between them. The CDR3 sequence: CASSPLARDEQFF. The CDR3 bases are TGTGCCAGCAGCCCCTTGGCTAGGGATGAGCAGTTCTTC.

The rearrangement uses TRBV20-1 and TRBJ2-3; 7 bases map to TRBD2. CDR3 length: 14 residues. The junction had 9 bases not matched to a gene; V was cut back by 6 bases and J by 3 bases. The V gene's germline CDR1 is DFQATT and CDR2 SNEGSKA (reference sequence). CDR3 coding DNA: TGCAGTGCCAGCGGGACTTTGGTAACAGATACGCAGTATTTT. It codes for CSASGTLVTDTQYF.

Here the CDR3 reads CASSLVRGGHADTQYF. For the CDR3, the DNA is TGTGCCAGCAGTTTGGTCCGGGGAGGGCACGCAGATACGCAGTATTTT. The rearrangement joins TRBV12-3 or TRBV12-4 to TRBJ2-3, with 7 nucleotides matching TRBD2. The CDR3 is made up of 16 amino acids. With V trimmed by 3 bases and J by 4 bases, 10 bases remained unmatched.

The chain is built from TRBV20-1 and TRBJ1-5; D is ambiguous. This CDR3 is 14 amino acids long. CDR1 is DFQATT, CDR2 SNEGSKA, per germline (reference sequence). V dropped 0 bases and J dropped 5 bases, with 11 bases sitting between them. CDR3 loop: CSARDRGEDQPQHF. The DNA of the CDR3 is TGCAGTGCTAGAGATCGCGGGGAGGATCAGCCCCAGCATTTT.

Concerning this clonotype: At one boundary the junction diverges from the germline segment, which might be a read error. The CDR3 loop reads CASSQDGAGTRNGQFF. The CDR3, as DNA: TGCGCCAGCAGCCAAGACGGAGCGGGGACTCGGAATGGGCAGTTCTTC. The V gene is TRBV4-1, the J gene TRBJ2-1; 7 positions match TRBD2. Germline lookup yields CDR1 MGHRA and CDR2 YSYEKL. The CDR3 sequence is 16 residues long.

The chain carries TRBV7-2 and TRBJ2-3, with D unclear. With 0 bases removed from V and 14 bases from J, the gap between germline ends came to 15 bases. CDR1 SGHTA and CDR2 FQGNSA come from the germline V gene. The CDR3 sequence is 13 residues long. The DNA of the CDR3 is TGTGCCAGCAGCTTAGCACACCGGACCCATGCGTATTTT. Residues: CASSLAHRTHAYF.

This sequence joins TRBV20-1 and TRBJ2-1; 8 bases are a match to TRBD2. With V trimmed by 1 base and J by 4 bases, 3 bases remained unmatched. The germline gives CDR1 DFQATT, CDR2 SNEGSKA (reference sequence). The CDR3 has 14 amino acids. The CDR3 bases are TGCAGTGCTAGAGCGGGACTAGATTACAATGAGCAGTTCTTC. Translated: CSARAGLDYNEQFF.

This clonotype has a handful of counts. The chain recombines TRBV29-1 with TRBJ2-7; weak D call: TRBD2 (6 bases). Per germline, CDR1 SQVTM and CDR2 ANQGSEA. V lost 7 bases to trimming and J lost 0 bases, with 13 bases between them. CDR3 length: 13 residues. This CDR3 is CSADWGDSYEQYF. The CDR3 DNA is TGCAGCGCCGACTGGGGGGACTCCTACGAGCAGTACTTC.

V and J are TRBV5-6 and TRBJ2-3; no reliable D call. V shed 0 bases and J shed 0 bases, with 8 bases lying between them. The CDR3 has 15 residues. Germline values: CDR1 SGHDT, CDR2 YYEEEE. The DNA for the CDR3 is TGTGCCAGCAGCTTGGCGTCCAAAAGCACAGATACGCAGTATTTT. Translated, it gives CASSLASKSTDTQYF.

The chain links TRBV10-3 to TRBJ2-1, with unresolved D. With 2 bases removed from V and 5 bases from J, the gap between germline ends came to 7 bases. This CDR3 has 13 amino acids. CDR1 and CDR2 (germline): ENHRY, SYGVKD. DNA of the CDR3: TGTGCCATCAGTGAGCCCCCTGACAATGAGCAGTTCTTC. The encoded protein is CAISEPPDNEQFF.